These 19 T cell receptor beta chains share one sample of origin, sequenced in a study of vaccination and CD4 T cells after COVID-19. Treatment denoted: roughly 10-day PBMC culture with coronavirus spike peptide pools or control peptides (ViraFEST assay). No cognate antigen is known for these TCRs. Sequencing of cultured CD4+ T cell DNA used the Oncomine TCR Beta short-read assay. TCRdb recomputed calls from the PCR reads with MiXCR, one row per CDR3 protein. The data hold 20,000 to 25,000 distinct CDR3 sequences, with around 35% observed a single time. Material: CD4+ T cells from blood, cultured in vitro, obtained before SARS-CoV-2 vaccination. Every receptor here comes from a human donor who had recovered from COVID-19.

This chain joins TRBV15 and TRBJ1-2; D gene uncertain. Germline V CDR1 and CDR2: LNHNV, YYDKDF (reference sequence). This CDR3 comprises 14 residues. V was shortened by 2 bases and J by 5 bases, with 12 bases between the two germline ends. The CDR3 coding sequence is TGTGCCACCAGCAGACTCCTAGCCGCGTATGGCTACACCTTC. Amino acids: CATSRLLAAYGYTF.

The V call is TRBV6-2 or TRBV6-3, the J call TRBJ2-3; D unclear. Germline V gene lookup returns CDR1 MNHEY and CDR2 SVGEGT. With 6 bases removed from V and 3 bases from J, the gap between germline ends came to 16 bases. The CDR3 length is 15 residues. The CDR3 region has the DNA TGTGCCAGCAGGGAAGGGTTGCACCCGACAGATACGCAGTATTTT. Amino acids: CASREGLHPTDTQYF.

The CDR3 DNA is TGTGCCAGCAGTTTCCCCGGGACCCATGGCTACACCTTC. Residues: CASSFPGTHGYTF. This chain connects TRBV6-5 to TRBJ1-2; TRBD1 might be the D (5 bases). Germline V CDR1 and CDR2: MNHEY, SVGAGI. The ends were cut back, 4 bases at V and 6 bases at J, with 12 bases in the middle. CDR3 length equals 13 residues.

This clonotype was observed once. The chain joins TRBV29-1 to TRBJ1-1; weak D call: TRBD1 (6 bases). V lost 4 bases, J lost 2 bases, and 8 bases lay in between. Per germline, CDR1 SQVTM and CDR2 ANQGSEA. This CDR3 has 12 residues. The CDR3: CSVAQGNTEAFF. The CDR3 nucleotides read TGCAGCGTTGCACAGGGCAACACTGAAGCTTTCTTT.

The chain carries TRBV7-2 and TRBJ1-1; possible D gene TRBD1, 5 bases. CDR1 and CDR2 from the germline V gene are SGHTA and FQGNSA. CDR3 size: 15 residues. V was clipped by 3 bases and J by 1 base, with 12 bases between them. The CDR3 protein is CASSLMGRQNTEAFF. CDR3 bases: TGTGCCAGCAGCTTGATGGGACGGCAGAACACTGAAGCTTTCTTT.

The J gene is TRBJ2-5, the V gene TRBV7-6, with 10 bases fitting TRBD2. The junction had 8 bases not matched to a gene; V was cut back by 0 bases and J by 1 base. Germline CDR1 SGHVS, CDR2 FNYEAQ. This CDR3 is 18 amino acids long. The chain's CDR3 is CASSLAGGLAVLQETQYF. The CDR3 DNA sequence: TGTGCCAGCAGCTTAGCGGGAGGACTAGCGGTCCTCCAAGAGACCCAGTACTTC.

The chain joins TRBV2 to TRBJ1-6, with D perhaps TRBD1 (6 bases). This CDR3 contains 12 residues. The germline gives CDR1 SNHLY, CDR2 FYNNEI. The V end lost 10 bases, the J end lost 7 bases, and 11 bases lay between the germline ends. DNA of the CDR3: TGTGCCACCACAGGGAACAATTCACCCCTCCACTTT. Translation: CATTGNNSPLHF.

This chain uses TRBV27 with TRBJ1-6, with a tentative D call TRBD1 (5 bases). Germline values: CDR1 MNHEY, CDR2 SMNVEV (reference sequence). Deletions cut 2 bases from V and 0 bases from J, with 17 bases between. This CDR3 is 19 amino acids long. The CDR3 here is CASSLRIPGGSSYNSPLHF. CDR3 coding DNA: TGTGCCAGCAGTTTACGGATTCCCGGGGGAAGCTCCTATAATTCACCCCTCCACTTT.

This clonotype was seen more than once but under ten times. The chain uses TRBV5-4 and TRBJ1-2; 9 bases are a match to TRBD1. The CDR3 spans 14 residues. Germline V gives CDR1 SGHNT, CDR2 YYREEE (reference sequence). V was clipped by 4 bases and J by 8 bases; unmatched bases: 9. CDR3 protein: CASSKWTGARGYTF. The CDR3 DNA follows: TGTGCCAGCAGCAAATGGACAGGGGCGAGAGGCTACACCTTC.

The CDR3 reads CASSSTGVYEQYF. The CDR3 region has the DNA TGTGCCAGCAGTTCCACAGGGGTCTACGAGCAGTACTTC. V and J are TRBV27 and TRBJ2-7; 7 nucleotides match TRBD1. CDR1 and CDR2 from the germline V gene are MNHEY and SMNVEV (reference sequence). After removal of 4 bases from V and 3 bases from J, the junction contained 3 bases not matched to a gene. CDR3 length: 13 amino acids.

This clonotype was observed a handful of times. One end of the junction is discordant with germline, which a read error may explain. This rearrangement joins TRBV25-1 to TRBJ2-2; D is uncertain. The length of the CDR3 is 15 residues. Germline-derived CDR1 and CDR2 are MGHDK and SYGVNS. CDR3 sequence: CASSERTVNAGELFF. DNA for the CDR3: TGTGCCAGCAGTGAGCGTACGGTGAACGCCGGGGAGCTGTTTTTT.

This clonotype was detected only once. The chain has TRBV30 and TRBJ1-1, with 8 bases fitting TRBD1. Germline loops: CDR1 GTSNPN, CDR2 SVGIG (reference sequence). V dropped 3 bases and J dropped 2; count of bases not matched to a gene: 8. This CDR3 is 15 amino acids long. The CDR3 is CAWSPRTGTNTEAFF. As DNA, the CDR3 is TGTGCCTGGAGCCCGAGGACAGGGACAAACACTGAAGCTTTCTTT. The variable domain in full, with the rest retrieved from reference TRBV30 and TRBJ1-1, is SQTIHQWPATLVQPVGSPLSLECTVEGTSNPNLYWYRQAAGRGLQLLFYSVGIGQISSEVPQNLSASRPQDRQFILSSKKLLLSDSGFYLCAWSPRTGTNTEAFFGQGTRLTVV.

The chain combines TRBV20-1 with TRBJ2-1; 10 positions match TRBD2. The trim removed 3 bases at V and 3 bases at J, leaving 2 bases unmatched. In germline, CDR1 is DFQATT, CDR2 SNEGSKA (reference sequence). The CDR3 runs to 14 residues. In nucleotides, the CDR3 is TGCAGTGCTAGGCCTAGCGGGAGCTACAATGAGCAGTTCTTC. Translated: CSARPSGSYNEQFF.

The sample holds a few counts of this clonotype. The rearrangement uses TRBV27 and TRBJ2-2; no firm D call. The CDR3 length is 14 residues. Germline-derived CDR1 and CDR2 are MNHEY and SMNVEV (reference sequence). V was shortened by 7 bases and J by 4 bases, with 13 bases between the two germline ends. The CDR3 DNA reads TGTGCCAGCAAGTGGAGACCCAGCACCGGGGAGCTGTTTTTT. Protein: CASKWRPSTGELFF.

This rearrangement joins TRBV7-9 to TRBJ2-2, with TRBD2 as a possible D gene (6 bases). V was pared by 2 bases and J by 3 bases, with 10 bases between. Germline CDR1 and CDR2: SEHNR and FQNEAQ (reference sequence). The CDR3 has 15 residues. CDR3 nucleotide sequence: TGTGCCAGCAGCTTAACGCGGGATTACACCGGGGAGCTGTTTTTT. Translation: CASSLTRDYTGELFF.

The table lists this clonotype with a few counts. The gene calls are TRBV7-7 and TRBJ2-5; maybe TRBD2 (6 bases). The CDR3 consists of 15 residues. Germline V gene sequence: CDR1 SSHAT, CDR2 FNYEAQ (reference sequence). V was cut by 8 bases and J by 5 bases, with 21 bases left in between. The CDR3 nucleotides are TGTGCCAGCTCCACCGGGAGTCCCCGGAGGGAGACCCAGTACTTC. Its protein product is CASSTGSPRRETQYF.

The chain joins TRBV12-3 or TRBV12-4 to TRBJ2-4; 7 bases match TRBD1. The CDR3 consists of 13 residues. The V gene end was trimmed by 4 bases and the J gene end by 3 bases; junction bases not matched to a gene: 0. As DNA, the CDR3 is TGTGCCAGCAGTTGGGACAGCAAAAACATTCAGTACTTC. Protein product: CASSWDSKNIQYF.

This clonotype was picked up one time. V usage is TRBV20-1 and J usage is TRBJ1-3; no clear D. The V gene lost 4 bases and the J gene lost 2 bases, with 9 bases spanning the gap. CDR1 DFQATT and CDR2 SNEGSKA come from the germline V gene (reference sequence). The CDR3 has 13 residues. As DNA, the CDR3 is TGCAGTGCTATAGGTGATGCTGGAAACACCATATATTTT. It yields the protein CSAIGDAGNTIYF.

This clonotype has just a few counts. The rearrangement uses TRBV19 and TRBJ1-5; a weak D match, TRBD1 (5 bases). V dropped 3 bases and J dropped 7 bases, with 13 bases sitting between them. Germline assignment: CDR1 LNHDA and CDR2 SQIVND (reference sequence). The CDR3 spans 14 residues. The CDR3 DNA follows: TGTGCCAGTAGTATCGTCGGGACCTACCAGCCCCAGCATTTT. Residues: CASSIVGTYQPQHF.